Sequencing of this T cell receptor (beta chain) was carried out in a study of spatial heterogeneity in lung cancer. At the level of the study: Available PBMC from follow-up, collected a median of roughly two years after resection, underwent sequencing. On average, each unique TCR and UMI combination appeared more than ten times in raw reads.

As for time point: blood at routine non-recurrence follow-up after resection. Whole RNA from tumor, nontumor lung or frozen PBMC was sequenced unsorted. With respect to this clonotype: Antigen specificity is unknown.

Findings and limits, study-wide: Blood showed ubiquitous tumor TCRs more often at resection than at routine follow-up.

TCR cDNA molecules were tagged individually, and each one carried a unique molecular identifier. Each CDR3 protein is one row after TCRdb ran MiXCR on the 5' RACE reads. The sample has around 110,000 distinct CDR3 sequences, about 12% seen once; the top ten hold around a sixth. Trimming shortened V by 4 bases and J by 0 bases, and 10 bases separated the two germline ends. The V gene's germline CDR1 is ENHRY and CDR2 SYGVKD. This CDR3 region has 15 residues. J is TRBJ1-5 and V is TRBV10-3; possibly TRBD1 for D (5 bases). The source of this sequence is a male donor with early-stage non-small cell lung cancer. Sequences were derived from PBMCs, sampled at follow-up. The CDR3 DNA sequence: TGTGCCATCAGTGTTGGGGGATCTAGCAATCAGCCCCAGCATTTT. This sequence encodes CAISVGGSSNQPQHF.